These 24 T cell receptor beta chains were all obtained from the same sample, sequenced in a study of T cell repertoires in cytomegalovirus infection. TCRdb reprocessed the reads with MiXCR, giving one entry per CDR3 protein. The sample has about 890,000 distinct CDR3 sequences; 30% to 40% are singletons. For these TCRs, the target antigens are not known. Sequencing used cultured CD8+ T cells from PBMCs, obtained from culture after CMV antigen stimulation. Receptor source: a human donor in good health (CMV status not recorded). Some clones in this sample may be carry-over from other donors' samples.

DNA for the CDR3: TGTGCCAGCAGTTTATCGGGAGTTCACCGGCAAGGAAACACCATATATTTT. It translates to CASSLSGVHRQGNTIYF. The rearrangement links TRBV27 to TRBJ1-3; D unclear. The CDR3 totals 17 residues. The germline V gene has CDR1 MNHEY and CDR2 SMNVEV (reference sequence). V was clipped by 0 bases and J by 4 bases, with 16 bases between them.

This clonotype came up once. With a much larger clone just one base away, this may be a read error. Here the CDR3 omits its conserved ending phenylalanine or tryptophan, so a read error is the likely source. The J gene is TRBJ1-5, the V gene TRBV12-3 or TRBV12-4, with D uncertain. The CDR3 covers 9 residues. Trimming removed 9 bases at V and 7 bases at J, with 4 bases between. The CDR3 here is CASGQPQHL. In nucleotides, the CDR3 is TGTGCCAGTGGACAGCCCCAGCATCTT.

The gene calls are TRBV6-5 and TRBJ1-2, with 12 bases identical to TRBD1. CDR3 length: 14 residues. With V trimmed by 5 bases and J by 5 bases, 3 bases remained unmatched. CDR1 is MNHEY and CDR2 is SVGAGI in the germline V gene. CDR3 coding DNA: TGTGCCAGCAGTGGGACAGGGGGCTGGTATGGCTACACCTTC. It specifies CASSGTGGWYGYTF.

This clonotype was seen more than once but under ten times. The rearrangement joins TRBV6-1 to TRBJ2-1; the D gene could be TRBD1 or TRBD2 (6 bases each). This CDR3 has 15 residues. Germline CDR1 is MNHNS and CDR2 is SASEGT. The V gene lost 2 bases and the J gene lost 3 bases, with 11 bases spanning the gap. CDR3 residues: CASSERGVSYNEQFF. The CDR3, as DNA: TGTGCCAGCAGTGAAAGGGGGGTTAGCTACAATGAGCAGTTCTTC.

V is TRBV7-9 and J is TRBJ2-3; D might be TRBD1 (6 bases). The germline V and J ends were trimmed by 9 bases and 3 bases, with 22 bases remaining between them. Germline V gene sequence: CDR1 SEHNR, CDR2 FQNEAQ (reference sequence). The CDR3 loop spans 16 amino acids. As DNA, the CDR3 is TGTGCCAGTACCTTGGACAGCCAATTCCCGACAGATACGCAGTATTTT. Amino acid sequence: CASTLDSQFPTDTQYF.

The V and J genes are TRBV5-6 and TRBJ2-7, with D perhaps assigned TRBD1 or TRBD2 (5 bases each). V was pared by 5 bases and J by 2 bases, with 11 bases between. This CDR3 spans 13 amino acids. The germline CDR1 and CDR2 sequences are SGHDT and YYEEEE. This chain's CDR3 is CASRGTPTYEQYF. CDR3 sequence (DNA): TGTGCCAGCAGGGGGACCCCTACCTACGAGCAGTACTTC. The full variable domain, its missing parts supplied by reference TRBV5-6 and TRBJ2-7, is DAGVTQSPTHLIKTRGQQVTLRCSPKSGHDTVSWYQQALGQGPQFIFQYYEEEERQRGNFPDRFSGHQFPNYSSELNVNALLLGDSALYLCASRGTPTYEQYFGPGTRLTVT.

The sample holds many counts of this clonotype. The chain combines TRBV6-1 with TRBJ2-7; the match to TRBD1 covers 10 bases. This CDR3 comprises 14 residues. After removal of 3 bases from V and 2 bases from J, the junction contained 1 base not matched to a gene. CDR1 is MNHNS, CDR2 SASEGT, per germline. The DNA for the CDR3 is TGTGCCAGCAGTGACGGACAGGGGGCCTACGAGCAGTACTTC. Protein: CASSDGQGAYEQYF.

The chain joins TRBV10-3 to TRBJ1-5; D uncertain. Germline V CDR1 and CDR2: ENHRY, SYGVKD. The CDR3 loop spans 11 amino acids. Trimming left V 7 bases short and J 8 bases short, with 9 bases between. This CDR3 reads CAIKFPEPQHF. Here the CDR3 DNA reads TGTGCCATCAAATTCCCTGAGCCCCAGCATTTT.

This clonotype was picked up one time. In DNA, the CDR3 is TGTGCCAGCAGCCCCAATATAAAGTCTAACTATGGCTACACCTTC. Protein sequence: CASSPNIKSNYGYTF. The chain joins TRBV7-3 to TRBJ1-2; no clear D gene. The CDR3 spans 15 residues. The V gene's germline CDR1 is SGHTA and CDR2 FQGTGA. The V gene lost 5 bases and the J gene lost 0 bases, with 13 bases spanning the gap.

The chain combines TRBV12-3 or TRBV12-4 with TRBJ1-2, with unresolved D. This CDR3 contains 16 residues. V lost 3 bases, J lost 0 bases, and 14 bases lay in between. The CDR3 is CASSLISELANYGYTF. The CDR3 coding sequence is TGTGCCAGCAGTTTGATTTCTGAGTTAGCTAACTATGGCTACACCTTC.

Only a few counts were recorded for this clonotype. V gene TRBV6-2 or TRBV6-3 combines with J gene TRBJ2-7; D tentatively fits TRBD1 or TRBD2 (5 bases each). The CDR3 runs to 13 residues. The V end was cut by 5 bases, the J end by 2 bases, with 10 bases between. CDR1 is MNHEY and CDR2 is SVGEGT in the germline V gene. The CDR3 sequence is CASSRDLAYEQYV. CDR3 nucleotides: TGTGCCAGCAGTAGGGACCTTGCCTACGAGCAGTACGTC.

This clonotype was counted a few times. This chain connects TRBV12-3 or TRBV12-4 to TRBJ1-4; TRBD1 agrees at 8 bases. V lost 5 bases and J lost 5; bases outside the gene matches: 4. The CDR3 sequence is 14 residues long. The CDR3 region is CASSPHRGNEKLFF. The CDR3 DNA is TGTGCCAGCAGTCCACACAGGGGGAATGAAAAACTGTTTTTT.

This clonotype occurred a few times. The V gene is TRBV5-6, the J gene TRBJ1-5; no definite D call. CDR1 and CDR2 (germline): SGHDT, YYEEEE. Trimming shortened V by 2 bases and J by 6 bases, and 15 bases separated the two germline ends. This CDR3 is 15 amino acids long. Here the CDR3 reads CASSFWRTPSQPQHF. CDR3 nucleotide sequence: TGTGCCAGCAGCTTTTGGCGGACCCCAAGTCAGCCCCAGCATTTT. The whole variable domain, filled in from reference TRBV5-6 and TRBJ1-5, reads DAGVTQSPTHLIKTRGQQVTLRCSPKSGHDTVSWYQQALGQGPQFIFQYYEEEERQRGNFPDRFSGHQFPNYSSELNVNALLLGDSALYLCASSFWRTPSQPQHFGDGTRLSIL.

The chain recombines TRBV27 with TRBJ2-3, with 8 bases identical to TRBD2. This CDR3 spans 15 amino acids. Germline V gives CDR1 MNHEY, CDR2 SMNVEV (reference sequence). J was trimmed by 2 bases and V by 5 bases; bases with no gene match: 6. CDR3 amino acids: CASSTKRGTTDTQYF. The CDR3 DNA reads as TGTGCCAGCAGTACCAAGCGGGGGACCACAGATACGCAGTATTTT.

V and J are TRBV7-8 and TRBJ2-2, with a weak D call TRBD2 (5 bases). The ends were cut back, 1 base at V and 4 bases at J, with 13 bases in the middle. In germline, CDR1 is SGHVS, CDR2 FQNEAQ. The CDR3 is 16 residues long. CDR3 residues: CASSLGASPGTGELFF. In DNA, the CDR3 is TGTGCCAGCAGCTTAGGAGCTAGCCCCGGCACCGGGGAGCTGTTTTTT.

V and J are TRBV6-8 and TRBJ2-7, with 7 nucleotides matching TRBD1. CDR1 and CDR2 (germline): MNHGY, SAAAGT. J lost 4 bases, V lost 2 bases, and 2 bases had no gene match. The CDR3 is 13 amino acids. The CDR3 is CASSYLTGYEQYF. As DNA, the CDR3 is TGTGCCAGCAGTTACCTGACAGGGTACGAGCAGTACTTC.

The J gene is TRBJ2-3, the V gene TRBV6-2 or TRBV6-3; D not certain. In germline, CDR1 is MNHEY, CDR2 SVGEGT. V dropped 8 bases and J dropped 5 bases, with 5 bases sitting between them. This CDR3 has 10 amino acids. The CDR3 sequence is CASEQDTQYF. CDR3 DNA sequence: TGTGCCAGCGAACAAGATACGCAGTATTTT.

J is TRBJ1-1 and V is TRBV9, with D hard to call. Trimming removed 0 bases at V and 1 base at J, with 7 bases between. The CDR3 is made up of 14 amino acids. Germline V gene sequence: CDR1 SGDLS, CDR2 YYNGEE. The CDR3: CASSVDGRNTEAFF. The CDR3 DNA reads TGTGCCAGCAGCGTAGACGGAAGGAACACTGAAGCTTTCTTT.

The rearrangement joins TRBV20-1 to TRBJ2-7; a possible D gene is TRBD1 (7 bases). CDR3 length equals 14 residues. V was trimmed by 0 bases and J by 2 bases, leaving 11 bases between them. Looked up from germline, CDR1 is DFQATT and CDR2 is SNEGSKA (reference sequence). Here the CDR3 reads CSARDDREAYEQYV. The CDR3 DNA reads as TGCAGTGCTAGAGACGACAGGGAGGCCTACGAGCAGTACGTC.

The rearrangement joins TRBV27 to TRBJ2-5; no reliable D call. The V end lost 5 bases, the J end lost 5 bases, and 12 bases lay between the germline ends. CDR1 is MNHEY, CDR2 SMNVEV, per germline (reference sequence). The CDR3 totals 13 residues. The CDR3 DNA follows: TGTGCCAGCAGTGTATACCACCGGGAGACCCAGTACTTC. Its protein is CASSVYHRETQYF.

This clonotype appeared a few times. The rearrangement joins TRBV7-3 to TRBJ2-3; 8 bases are a match to TRBD2. The CDR3 covers 14 residues. Trimming took 8 bases from V and 3 from J; bases not matched to a gene: 7. From germline, CDR1 is SGHTA and CDR2 FQGTGA. The DNA for the CDR3 is TGTGCCAGCGCCGGGGGGGCTGGGACAGATACGCAGTATTTT. It is translated as CASAGGAGTDTQYF. The variable domain in full, completed from reference TRBV7-3 and TRBJ2-3, reads GAGVSQTPSNKVTEKGKYVELRCDPISGHTALYWYRQSLGQGPEFLIYFQGTGAADDSGLPNDRFFAVRPEGSVSTLKIQRTERGDSAVYLCASAGGAGTDTQYFGPGTRLTVL.

This clonotype has more than one count but fewer than ten. The chain has TRBV20-1 and TRBJ2-5; 8 bases agree with TRBD1. V shed 4 bases and J 5 bases; nucleotides not matched to a gene: 12. Germline CDR1 DFQATT, CDR2 SNEGSKA (reference sequence). The CDR3 extends over 15 amino acids. The CDR3 protein is CSAIRRRGRLETQYF. The CDR3 region has the DNA TGCAGTGCTATCAGGCGCAGGGGGCGATTGGAGACCCAGTACTTC.

The rearrangement joins TRBV19 to TRBJ2-1; the match to TRBD1 covers 8 bases. Losses at the gene ends were 5 bases for V and 10 bases for J; bases not matched to a gene: 7. This CDR3 has 13 residues. The V gene's germline CDR1 is LNHDA and CDR2 SQIVND (reference sequence). CDR3 region: CASSLQGAREQFF. CDR3 in DNA: TGTGCCAGTAGTCTCCAGGGGGCTCGGGAGCAGTTCTTC.

This clonotype occurred many times. The J gene is TRBJ2-1, the V gene TRBV11-2, with 9 bases aligning to TRBD1. Germline CDR1 reads SGHAT; CDR2 reads FQNNGV. V was clipped by 5 bases and J by 6 bases; unmatched bases: 5. This CDR3 comprises 14 residues. The CDR3 coding sequence is TGTGCCAGCAGCCCACAGGGGGCCTCCAATGAGCAGTTCTTC. Residues: CASSPQGASNEQFF.